This T cell receptor (beta chain) was profiled in a study of OX40 agonist ivuxolimab in advanced cancers. Study-wide context: Patients in dose escalation had liver, melanoma, kidney or head and neck cancers.

V was clipped by 5 bases and J by 0 bases; unmatched bases: 11. Germline lookup yields CDR1 SGHNT and CDR2 YENEEA. The CDR3 totals 17 residues. As for this clone: Antigen: not known.

Profiled with immunoSEQ multiplex PCR; TCRdb holds only in-frame clones, not every one. This table holds about 46,000 clones, around 90% found once. Study observations and caveats: No antigen was identified for the clonally expanded peripheral T cells.

The origin of this receptor is an adult with an advanced solid tumor such as melanoma, head and neck, liver or kidney cancer. This chain connects TRBV11-3 to TRBJ2-5, with 8 nucleotides matching TRBD2. The specimen was CD4+ or CD8+ T cells sorted from blood, collected in a trial of the OX40 agonist ivuxolimab. CDR3 sequence: CASSPETSGLYQETQYF. CDR3 sequence (DNA): TGTGCCAGCAGCCCCGAAACTAGCGGTCTGTACCAAGAGACCCAGTACTTC. Using reference TRBV11-3 and TRBJ2-5 for the parts outside the CDR3, the full variable domain is EAGVVQSPRYKIIEKKQPVAFWCNPISGHNTLYWYLQNLGQGPELLIRYENEEAVDDSQLPKDRFSAERLKGVDSTLKIQPAELGDSAVYLCASSPETSGLYQETQYFGPGTRLLVL.